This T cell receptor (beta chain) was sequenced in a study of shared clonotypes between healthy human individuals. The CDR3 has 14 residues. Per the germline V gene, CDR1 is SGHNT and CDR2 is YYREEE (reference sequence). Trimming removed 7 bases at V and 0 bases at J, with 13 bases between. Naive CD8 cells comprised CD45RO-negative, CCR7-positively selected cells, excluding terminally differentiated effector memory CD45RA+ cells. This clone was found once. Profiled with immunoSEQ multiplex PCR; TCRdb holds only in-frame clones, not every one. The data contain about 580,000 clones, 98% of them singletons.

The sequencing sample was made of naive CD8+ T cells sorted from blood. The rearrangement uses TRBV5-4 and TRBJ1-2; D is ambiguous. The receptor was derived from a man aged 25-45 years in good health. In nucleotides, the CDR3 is TGTGCCAGCGGGGAGATCCTAACTAACTATGGCTACACCTTC. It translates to CASGEILTNYGYTF.